This TCR beta chain came from a study of cytomegalovirus exposure and HLA in healthy donors. Both 60 Vbeta primers and 13 Jbeta primers went into the PCR. Data came from immunoSEQ multiplex PCR; TCRdb stores just in-frame clones and leaves some out. This table lists roughly 120,000 clones. Concerning this clone itself: As yet, its antigen is unknown.

Study findings and constraints: Analysis was performed later, and it showed HLA-associated TCR beta chains to be more clonally expanded than equally common others.

Sequencing was carried out using PBMCs. The TCR originated in a man between 40 and 49 years old in good health and CMV-seropositive.

This CDR3 is CASSVATTSGTYNEQFF. In DNA, the CDR3 is TGCGCCAGCAGCGTAGCAACTACTAGCGGGACCTACAATGAGCAGTTCTTC. The rearrangement joins TRBV5-1 to TRBJ2-1, with 10 nucleotides matching TRBD2. The germline V gene has CDR1 SGHRS and CDR2 YFSETQ. V trimming: 4 bases; J trimming: 2 bases; junction bases outside the gene matches: 9. CDR3 length: 17 residues.